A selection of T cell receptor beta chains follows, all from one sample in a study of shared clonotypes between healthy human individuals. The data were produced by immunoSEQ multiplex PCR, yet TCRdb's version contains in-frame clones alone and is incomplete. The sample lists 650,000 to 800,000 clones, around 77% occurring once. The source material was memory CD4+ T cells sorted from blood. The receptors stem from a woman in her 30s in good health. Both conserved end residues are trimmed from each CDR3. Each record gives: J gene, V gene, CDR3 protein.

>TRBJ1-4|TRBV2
ASSGTGGAGEKLF
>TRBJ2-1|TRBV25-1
ASSEGSTSSYNEQF
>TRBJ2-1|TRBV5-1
ASSLGGAYNEQF
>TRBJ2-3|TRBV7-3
ASSLMPGRTDTQY
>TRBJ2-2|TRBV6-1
ASSVQGARTGELF
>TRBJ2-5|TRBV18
ASSTVAGGEVETQY
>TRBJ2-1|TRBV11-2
ASSLGRNTYNEQF
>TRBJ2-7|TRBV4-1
ASSRGIGQGESEQY
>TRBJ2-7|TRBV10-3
AIRPQESYEQY
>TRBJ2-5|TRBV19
ASSIGQGVQETQY
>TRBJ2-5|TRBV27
AQYMPQTQY
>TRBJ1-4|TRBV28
ASRVDTVGNEKLF
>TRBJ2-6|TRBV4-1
ASSQLEGANVLT